This T cell receptor (beta chain) originates from a study of T cells in Graves' hyperthyroidism and ophthalmopathy. Study at large: Peripheral blood was secured at the point of initial diagnosis, before any treatment.

It was RNA transcripts that yielded the amplified TCR beta CDR3 regions. HTBI primers were used for first-round RT-PCR of the TCR CDR3. TCRdb ran MiXCR on the multiplex PCR reads and lists one entry per CDR3 protein. Of approximately 530,000 distinct CDR3 sequences in the sample, roughly a sixth were seen once. Study-level results: The model predicted ophthalmopathy a median around 6.5 months before onset.

The CDR3 contains 17 residues. Germline V lookup: CDR1 SGHAT, CDR2 FQDESV (reference sequence). Trimming removed 6 bases at V and 4 bases at J, with 24 bases between. This clonotype was found many times. Its antigen is unidentified. The TCR originated in a young woman with Graves' hyperthyroidism. Sequencing input: blood. This chain uses TRBV11-1 with TRBJ1-1; no definite D call. Here the CDR3 DNA reads TGTGCCAGCAGTCAACATATGTACAGCGAGTGGACCACTGAAGCTTTCTTT. This gives the protein CASSQHMYSEWTTEAFF. The full variable domain, its missing parts supplied by reference TRBV11-1 and TRBJ1-1, is EAEVAQSPRYKITEKSQAVAFWCDPISGHATLYWYRQILGQGPELLVQFQDESVVDDSQLPKDRFSAERLKGVDSTLKIQPAELGDSAMYLCASSQHMYSEWTTEAFFGQGTRLTVV.